Following are 8 T cell receptor beta chains from one sample sequenced in a study of T cell repertoires in cytomegalovirus infection. MiXCR, applied by TCRdb to the reads, yields one record per CDR3 protein. The sample consists of more than 400,000 distinct CDR3 sequences, 26% of them appearing once. The specimen was PBMCs. These receptors all come from a human donor in good health (CMV status not recorded). Some clones in this sample may be carry-over from other donors' samples.

There are many counts of this clonotype. The chain carries TRBV7-2 and TRBJ2-5; D call uncertain. Germline CDR1 SGHTA, CDR2 FQGNSA. With 1 base removed from V and 2 bases from J, the gap between germline ends came to 11 bases. CDR3 length: 15 residues. The CDR3 loop reads CASSLVVLPQETQYF. CDR3 DNA: TGTGCCAGCAGCTTAGTGGTCCTTCCGCAAGAGACCCAGTACTTC.

The gene calls are TRBV11-2 and TRBJ2-1; D not resolved. V lost 5 bases to trimming and J lost 0 bases, with 14 bases between them. Per germline, CDR1 SGHAT and CDR2 FQNNGV. The CDR3 is made up of 16 amino acids. The CDR3 is CASSRRRQSSYNEQFF. CDR3 bases: TGTGCCAGCAGCCGTCGACGTCAGAGCTCCTACAATGAGCAGTTCTTC.

The table lists this clonotype with a few counts. The chain couples TRBV7-2 to TRBJ1-3; D gene unclear. V was shortened by 3 bases and J by 3 bases, with 9 bases between the two germline ends. This CDR3 comprises 14 residues. From germline, CDR1 is SGHTA and CDR2 FQGNSA. Here the CDR3 reads CASSFTSNGNTIYF. DNA of the CDR3: TGTGCCAGCAGCTTTACATCGAATGGAAACACCATATATTTT.

CDR3 amino acids: CASSIVRAGDNEQFF. CDR3 nucleotide sequence: TGTGCCAGCAGCATCGTGAGGGCCGGGGACAATGAGCAGTTCTTC. This chain joins TRBV27 and TRBJ2-1; a possible D gene is TRBD2 (5 bases). CDR1 MNHEY and CDR2 SMNVEV come from the germline V gene (reference sequence). CDR3 length: 15 residues. The ends were cut back, 6 bases at V and 5 bases at J, with 17 bases in the middle.

The rearrangement uses TRBV5-6 and TRBJ2-5; a weak D match, TRBD2 (6 bases). Trimming left V 1 base short and J 2 bases short, with 12 bases between. Per the germline V gene, CDR1 is SGHDT and CDR2 is YYEEEE. This CDR3 contains 15 residues. CDR3 sequence: CASSLLGREQETQYF. The CDR3 DNA is TGTGCCAGCAGCTTGCTTGGGCGGGAACAAGAGACCCAGTACTTC. Based on the CDR3 plus reference TRBV5-6 and TRBJ2-5, the full variable domain is DAGVTQSPTHLIKTRGQQVTLRCSPKSGHDTVSWYQQALGQGPQFIFQYYEEEERQRGNFPDRFSGHQFPNYSSELNVNALLLGDSALYLCASSLLGREQETQYFGPGTRLLVL.

This sequence joins TRBV14 and TRBJ2-5, with a weak D call TRBD1 (6 bases). Germline assignment: CDR1 SGHDN and CDR2 FVKESK. The ends were cut back, 0 bases at V and 1 base at J, with 9 bases in the middle. The CDR3 covers 15 residues. The CDR3 sequence: CASSQDGQLQETQYF. The CDR3 DNA follows: TGTGCCAGCAGCCAAGACGGACAGCTCCAAGAGACCCAGTACTTC. The whole variable domain, remainder taken from reference TRBV14 and TRBJ2-5, is EAGVTQFPSHSVIEKGQTVTLRCDPISGHDNLYWYRRVMGKEIKFLLHFVKESKQDESGMPNNRFLAERTGGTYSTLKVQPAELEDSGVYFCASSQDGQLQETQYFGPGTRLLVL.

This clonotype came up a few times. The V and J genes are TRBV20-1 and TRBJ1-5; no definite D call. This CDR3 is 12 amino acids long. V was pared by 5 bases and J by 0 bases, with 5 bases between. From germline, CDR1 is DFQATT and CDR2 SNEGSKA (reference sequence). The CDR3 spells CSASDSNQPQHF. The CDR3 DNA sequence: TGCAGTGCTTCAGATAGCAATCAGCCCCAGCATTTT.

The genes are TRBV5-1 and TRBJ2-7, with 10 bases that match TRBD2. The germline gives CDR1 SGHRS, CDR2 YFSETQ. The V segment lost 0 bases and the J segment 5 bases; nucleotides outside the gene matches: 11. CDR3 size: 17 residues. The CDR3 DNA reads TGCGCCAGCAGCTTGGGCCACCGGGAAGCGGGAGGGAACGAGCAGTACTTC. Translation: CASSLGHREAGGNEQYF.